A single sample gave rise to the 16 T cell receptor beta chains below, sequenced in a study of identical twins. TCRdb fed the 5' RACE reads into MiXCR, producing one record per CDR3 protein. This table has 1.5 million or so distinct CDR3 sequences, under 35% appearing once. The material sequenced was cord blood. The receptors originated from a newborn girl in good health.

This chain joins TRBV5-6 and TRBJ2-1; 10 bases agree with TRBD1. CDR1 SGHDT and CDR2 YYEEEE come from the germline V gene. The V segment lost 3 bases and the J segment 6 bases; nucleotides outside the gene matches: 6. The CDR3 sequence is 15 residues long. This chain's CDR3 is CASSSSTGGFNEQFF. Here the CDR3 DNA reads TGTGCCAGCAGCTCGTCGACAGGGGGCTTCAATGAGCAGTTCTTC.

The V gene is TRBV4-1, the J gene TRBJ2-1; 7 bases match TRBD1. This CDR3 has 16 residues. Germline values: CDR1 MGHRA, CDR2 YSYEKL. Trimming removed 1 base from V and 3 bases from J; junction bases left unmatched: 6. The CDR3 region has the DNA TGCGCCAGCAGCCAAGGCGAGACAGGGAACTACAATGAGCAGTTCTTC. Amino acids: CASSQGETGNYNEQFF.

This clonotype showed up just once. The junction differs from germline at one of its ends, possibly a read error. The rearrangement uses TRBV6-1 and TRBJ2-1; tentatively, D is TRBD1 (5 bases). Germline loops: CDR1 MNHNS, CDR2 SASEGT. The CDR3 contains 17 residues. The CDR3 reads CASSEALSTGSYNELFF. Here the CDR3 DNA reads TGTGCCAGCAGTGAAGCGTTGTCTACAGGTTCCTACAATGAGCTGTTCTTC.

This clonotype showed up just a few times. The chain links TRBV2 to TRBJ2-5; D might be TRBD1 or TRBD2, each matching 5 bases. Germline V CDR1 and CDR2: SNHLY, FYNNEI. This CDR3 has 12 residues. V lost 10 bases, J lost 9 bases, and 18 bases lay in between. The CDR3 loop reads CANRGTQRAQYF. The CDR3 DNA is TGTGCCAACCGAGGGACCCAACGGGCCCAGTACTTC.

Written as DNA, the CDR3 is TGTGCCATCAGTGAGTCTCAGAGTGTCGGCTACACCTTC. This sequence encodes CAISESQSVGYTF. The chain has TRBV10-3 and TRBJ1-2; D uncertain. The CDR3 sequence is 13 residues long. CDR1 ENHRY and CDR2 SYGVKD come from the germline V gene. The V gene lost 0 bases and the J gene lost 8 bases, with 10 bases spanning the gap.

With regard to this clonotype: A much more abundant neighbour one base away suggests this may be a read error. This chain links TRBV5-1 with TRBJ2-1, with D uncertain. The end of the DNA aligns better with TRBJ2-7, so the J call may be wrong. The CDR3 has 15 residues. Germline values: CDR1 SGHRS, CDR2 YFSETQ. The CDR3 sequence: CASSLSISSYNEQYF. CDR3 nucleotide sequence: TGCGCCAGCAGCTTATCGATTAGCTCCTACAATGAGCAGTACTTC.

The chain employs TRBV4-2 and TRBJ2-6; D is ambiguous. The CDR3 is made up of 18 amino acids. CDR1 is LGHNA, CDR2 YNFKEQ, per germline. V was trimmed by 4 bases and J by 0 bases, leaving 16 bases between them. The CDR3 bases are TGTGCCAGCAGCCCCGAGATTACTCGATCCTCTGGGGCCAACGTCCTGACTTTC. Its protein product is CASSPEITRSSGANVLTF.

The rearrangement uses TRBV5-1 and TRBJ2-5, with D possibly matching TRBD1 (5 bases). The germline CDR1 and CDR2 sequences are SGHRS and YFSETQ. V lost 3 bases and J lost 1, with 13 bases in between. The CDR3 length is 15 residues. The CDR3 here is CASSSLDSGQETQYF. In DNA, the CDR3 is TGCGCCAGCAGCTCCCTTGACAGTGGCCAAGAGACCCAGTACTTC.

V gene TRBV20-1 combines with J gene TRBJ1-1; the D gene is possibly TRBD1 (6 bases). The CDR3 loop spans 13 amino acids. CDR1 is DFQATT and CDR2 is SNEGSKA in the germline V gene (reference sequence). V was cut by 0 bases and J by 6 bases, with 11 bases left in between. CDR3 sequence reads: CSARDWGHPEAFF. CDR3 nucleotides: TGCAGTGCTAGAGATTGGGGACATCCTGAAGCTTTCTTT.

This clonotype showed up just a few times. The CDR3 region is CASWTTLNTEAFF. CDR3 coding DNA: TGTGCCAGCTGGACAACACTGAACACTGAAGCTTTCTTT. The chain joins TRBV6-5 to TRBJ1-1, with D possibly matching TRBD1 (5 bases). CDR1 is MNHEY, CDR2 SVGAGI, per germline. V was trimmed by 8 bases and J by 0 bases, leaving 10 bases between them. The CDR3 contains 13 residues.

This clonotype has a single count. CDR3 amino acids: CASSLRSRGMLEPQHF. CDR3 sequence (DNA): TGTGCCAGCAGTTTAAGGTCCAGGGGGATGTTGGAGCCCCAGCATTTT. The chain is built from TRBV27 and TRBJ1-5, with 7 nucleotides matching TRBD1. Looked up from germline, CDR1 is MNHEY and CDR2 is SMNVEV (reference sequence). The CDR3 is 16 residues long. The trim removed 2 bases at V and 8 bases at J, leaving 12 bases unmatched.

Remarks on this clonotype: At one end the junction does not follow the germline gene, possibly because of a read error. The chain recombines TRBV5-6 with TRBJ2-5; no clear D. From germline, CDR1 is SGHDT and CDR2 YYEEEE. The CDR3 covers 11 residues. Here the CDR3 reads CSSSNQETQYF. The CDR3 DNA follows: TGTTCCAGCAGCAACCAAGAGACCCAGTACTTC.

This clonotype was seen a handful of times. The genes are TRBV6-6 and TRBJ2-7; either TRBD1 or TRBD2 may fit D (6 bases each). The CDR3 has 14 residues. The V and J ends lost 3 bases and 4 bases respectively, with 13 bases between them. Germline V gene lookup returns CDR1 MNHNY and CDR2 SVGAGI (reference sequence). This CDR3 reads CASSYGGRNYEQYF. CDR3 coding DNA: TGTGCCAGCAGTTATGGGGGGCGAAATTACGAGCAGTACTTC.

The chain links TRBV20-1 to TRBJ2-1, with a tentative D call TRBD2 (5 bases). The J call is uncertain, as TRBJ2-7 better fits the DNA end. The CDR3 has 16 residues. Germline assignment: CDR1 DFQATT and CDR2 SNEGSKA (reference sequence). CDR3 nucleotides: TGCAGTGCTAGAGTTTCAAGCGGAGGCTCCTACAATGAGCAGTACTTC. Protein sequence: CSARVSSGGSYNEQYF.

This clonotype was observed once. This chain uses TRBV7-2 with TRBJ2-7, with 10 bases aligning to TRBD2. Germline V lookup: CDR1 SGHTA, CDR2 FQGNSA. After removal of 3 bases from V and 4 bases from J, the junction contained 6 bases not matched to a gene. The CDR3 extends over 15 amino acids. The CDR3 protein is CASSLGLAPEYEQYF. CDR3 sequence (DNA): TGTGCCAGCAGCTTGGGACTAGCGCCCGAATACGAGCAGTACTTC.

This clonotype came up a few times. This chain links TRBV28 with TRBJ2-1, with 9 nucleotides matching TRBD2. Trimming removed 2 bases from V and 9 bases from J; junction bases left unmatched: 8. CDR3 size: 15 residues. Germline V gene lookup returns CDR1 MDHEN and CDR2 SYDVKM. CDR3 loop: CASSLGGGREVEQFF. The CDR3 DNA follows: TGTGCCAGCAGTTTAGGAGGCGGGAGGGAGGTTGAGCAGTTCTTC.